Listed below are T cell receptor beta chains from one sample, sequenced in a study of blood T cell repertoires in COVID-19. Using immunoSEQ multiplex PCR, the repertoire was profiled, and TCRdb retains in-frame clones only, with some absent. The repertoire holds approximately 220,000 clones, 85% to 90% seen once, with around 1.3% in the top ten. Sequenced material: PBMCs or T cells enriched from blood (not recorded which). These receptors were obtained from a man younger than 40 who had recovered from COVID-19. CDR3s include the opening cysteine and the closing phenylalanine or tryptophan. A D gene is named only where the DNA matches it firmly. Size tells how often a clone was seen (once, few, many) or the class of an expanded clone, and some rows leave it out.

d_call clone_size j_call v_call cdr3_nt cdr3_aa
. . TRBJ2-3 TRBV28 TGTGCCAGCAGTTCCCGGTTGGCAGATACGCAGTATTTT CASSSRLADTQYF
TRBD2 . TRBJ2-7 TRBV28 TGTGCCAGCAGTTGGACCAGTCCTGAGACTAGCGGCTACGAGCAGTACTTC CASSWTSPETSGYEQYF
. . TRBJ1-1 TRBV7-2 TGTGCCAGCAGCTTAAAACCAACAGGAAACACTGAAGCTTTCTTT CASSLKPTGNTEAFF
. . TRBJ2-1 TRBV9 TGTGCCAGCAATGCGGGCGGGGGCCTCGGGGATGAGCAGTTCTTC CASNAGGGLGDEQFF
. . TRBJ2-2 TRBV29-1 TGCAGCGTGGCACTTGGACGGGGAAAGAACACCGGGGAGCTGTTTTTT CSVALGRGKNTGELFF
TRBD1 . TRBJ1-4 TRBV13 TGTGCCAGCAGCTTAGGCCGGGGAAAACAGGGGACTAATGAAAAACTGTTTTTT CASSLGRGKQGTNEKLFF
TRBD1 . TRBJ1-2 TRBV5-1 TGCGCCAGCAGCTCGGGGACAGGGGGCGAGCGCCTTGAGCTTAACTATGGCTACACCTTC CASSSGTGGERLELNYGYTF
TRBD1 . TRBJ2-1 TRBV29-1 TGCAGCGTATACCGGGACAGTGAATACAGGGAGCAGTTCTTC CSVYRDSEYREQFF
TRBD1 once TRBJ1-4 TRBV6-5 TGTGCCAGCAAAAGGACAGGAGATAATGAAAAACTGTTTTTT CASKRTGDNEKLFF
. . TRBJ2-3 TRBV28 TGTGCCAGCAGTCCCAGAGACTACCTAACTATCACAGATACGCAGTATTTT CASSPRDYLTITDTQYF
. . TRBJ1-5 TRBV4-3 TGCGCCAGCAGCCAAGATCGGGGTAATCAGCCCCAGCATTTT CASSQDRGNQPQHF
TRBD2 . TRBJ2-7 TRBV19 TGTGCCAGTAGTCCGTTTAGGCAGCGGGACTCTTACGAGCAGTACTTC CASSPFRQRDSYEQYF
. . TRBJ2-1 TRBV18 TGTGCCAGCTCACCGACACTCAACAATGAGCAGTTCTTC CASSPTLNNEQFF
TRBD1 . TRBJ1-1 TRBV7-8 TGTGCCAGCAGCTCCCGGGACAGAACTTTCTTT CASSSRDRTFF
TRBD1 . TRBJ1-1 TRBV5-1 TGCGCCAGCAGCTTCGTTGACAGGGTGGATACTGAAGCTTTCTTT CASSFVDRVDTEAFF
. . TRBJ2-3 TRBV7-9 TGTGCCAGCAGCCGGGGACTCGATTGGTTAGATACGCAGTATTTT CASSRGLDWLDTQYF
. . TRBJ2-6 TRBV7-2 TGTGCCAGCAGCTTACAGCCCCAGGCCGGGGCCAACGTCCTGACTTTC CASSLQPQAGANVLTF
. . TRBJ2-7 TRBV5-1 TGCGCCAGCAGCTTGGCCGATGAGGGAGGCTACGAGCAGTACTTC CASSLADEGGYEQYF
TRBD2 . TRBJ2-2 TRBV7-2 TGTGCCAGCAGCTTATCCCATAGCGGGGGGGCCGCCGGGGAGCTGTTTTTT CASSLSHSGGAAGELFF
TRBD2 . TRBJ2-1 TRBV11-2 TGTGCCAGCAGCTTAAGTCTAGCGGGGGTCAATGAGCAGTTCTTC CASSLSLAGVNEQFF
. . TRBJ1-6 TRBV9 TGTGCCAGCAGCGTCTCTACAGGGAATGGTTCACCCCTCCACTTT CASSVSTGNGSPLHF
. . TRBJ2-7 TRBV19 TGTGCCAGTAGTAGGACAGACACCTACGAGCAGTACTTC CASSRTDTYEQYF
. . TRBJ2-3 TRBV7-9 TGTGCCAGCAGCCCTGGTAATGGGGGGATAGATACGCAGTATTTT CASSPGNGGIDTQYF
. . TRBJ1-4 TRBV6-5 TGTGCCAGTTGGACCGGGACAAATGAAAAACTGTTTTTT CASWTGTNEKLFF
TRBD2 . TRBJ2-1 TRBV27 TGTGCCAGCACCTACCGAGGACTAGCGGGAGTTCGGGAGCAGTTCTTC CASTYRGLAGVREQFF
. . TRBJ2-7 TRBV6-5 TGTGCCAGCAGTTACCCCATCCCCTACGAGCAGTACTTC CASSYPIPYEQYF
. once TRBJ1-6 TRBV19 TGTGCCAGTCGTGGTGAGCTCTCCTATAATTCACCCCTCCACTTT CASRGELSYNSPLHF
. few TRBJ2-2 TRBV19 TGTGCCAGTAGTATAGATGGGGCTAGGATCAAGCTAACCGGGGAGCTGTTTTTT CASSIDGARIKLTGELFF
. . TRBJ1-5 TRBV6-2/TRBV6-3 TGTGCCAGCAGTGCCCTCGGGGGGGAAAATCAGCCCCAGCATTTT CASSALGGENQPQHF
. . TRBJ2-7 TRBV25-1 TGTGCCAGCCTCGAGGCAGGGGGGTACGAGCAGTACTTC CASLEAGGYEQYF
TRBD1 . TRBJ1-2 TRBV9 TGTGCCAGCAGCGGACGCCTGGGACAGGGGCTGGGCTACACCTTC CASSGRLGQGLGYTF
TRBD2 . TRBJ2-2 TRBV5-4 TGTGCCAGCAGCTTGGGTAGCGGGGGAGGGACCGGGGAGCTGTTTTTT CASSLGSGGGTGELFF
. . TRBJ1-2 TRBV25-1 TGTGCCAGCAGTGATGGTGGTACGGGAGCTAACTATGGCTACACCTTC CASSDGGTGANYGYTF
TRBD1 . TRBJ1-2 TRBV27 TGTGCCAGCAGTATCATCGCCGGGACAGGGGTTCAAGGCTACACCTTC CASSIIAGTGVQGYTF
. once TRBJ2-5 TRBV6-1 TGTGCCAGCAGTGAAGCAGGCGGGATGCAAGAGACCCAGTACTTC CASSEAGGMQETQYF
. . TRBJ1-5 TRBV24-1 TGTGCCACTTCGGAGGTTAATAGCAATCAGCCCCAGCATTTT CATSEVNSNQPQHF
TRBD1 . TRBJ1-1 TRBV7-9 TGTGCCAGCAGCCCGGGACAGGGGATTCGAGTAGGCACTGAAGCTTTCTTT CASSPGQGIRVGTEAFF
. . TRBJ1-1 TRBV29-1 TGCAGCGTATTAATAGGGGGGGGTTACACTGAAGCTTTCTTT CSVLIGGGYTEAFF
. . TRBJ2-1 TRBV7-2 TGTGCCAGCAGCTTCGCGGACTACCAGACTTACAATGAGCAGTTCTTC CASSFADYQTYNEQFF
TRBD1 few TRBJ2-7 TRBV30 TGTGCCTGGAGTGTCCCGGGACAGAAGCCCTACGAGCAGTACTTC CAWSVPGQKPYEQYF
. . TRBJ2-1 TRBV4-3 TGCGCCAGCAGCCAAGCTCCCTCGAGCTCCTACAATGAGCAGTTCTTC CASSQAPSSSYNEQFF
TRBD1 . TRBJ1-2 TRBV12-3/TRBV12-4 TGTGCCAGCAGTTTTGACAGGGTGGGAGGCTACACCTTC CASSFDRVGGYTF
. . TRBJ1-6 TRBV30 TGTGCCTGGAGGCCCGAAAATAGTCCCCTCCACTTT CAWRPENSPLHF
. . TRBJ2-1 TRBV5-1 TGCGCCAGCAGCGTTGGCGGTGGGAGCCCCTACAATGAGCAGTTCTTC CASSVGGGSPYNEQFF
TRBD1 . TRBJ2-1 TRBV7-8 TGTGCCAGCAGCTTAAGTCAGGGGGTCTACAATGAGCAGTTCTTC CASSLSQGVYNEQFF
. . TRBJ1-5 TRBV18 TGTGCCAGCTCACACGCGGGGATCGATCAGCCCCAGCATTTT CASSHAGIDQPQHF
. . TRBJ2-3 TRBV10-1 TGCGCCAGCAGTGAGTCGCGGATTAAGGCAGATACGCAGTATTTT CASSESRIKADTQYF
TRBD1 . TRBJ2-2 TRBV18 TGTGCCAGCTCACCGGGACAGGGGTCCACCGGGGAGCTGTTTTTT CASSPGQGSTGELFF
. . TRBJ2-5 TRBV14 TGTGCCAGCAGCCTTGGGGGCCCAGAGACCCAGTACTTC CASSLGGPETQYF
TRBD1 few TRBJ1-1 TRBV7-9 TGTGCCAGCAGCGTACGACAGGGCCTGAACACTGAAGCTTTCTTT CASSVRQGLNTEAFF
TRBD1 . TRBJ1-1 TRBV13 TGTGCCAGCAGAGGACAGGGAAGAACTGAAGCTTTCTTT CASRGQGRTEAFF
. . TRBJ1-6 TRBV30 TGTGCCTGGAAATTCCGGGACACAATCTCCTATAATTCACCCCTCCACTTT CAWKFRDTISYNSPLHF
. few TRBJ1-1 TRBV5-8 TGTGCCAGCAGCTTGGTGGCAGGGATGAACACTGAAGCTTTCTTT CASSLVAGMNTEAFF
TRBD2 once TRBJ2-3 TRBV10-1 TGCGCCAGCAGTGAACTAGCGGGGGCTAGCACAGATACGCAGTATTTT CASSELAGASTDTQYF
. . TRBJ2-7 TRBV6-5 TGTGCCAGCAGTTACTCGATCGGGGAGAGCTCCTACGAGCAGTACTTC CASSYSIGESSYEQYF